This TCR beta chain was recovered during a study of T-cell memory formation after mild COVID-19. The study's findings and limits: Nothing showed for sure that second-wave clones peaking on day 37 were SARS-CoV-2 specific.

CDR1 is SGHTA, CDR2 FQGTGA, per germline. V dropped 5 bases and J dropped 14; count of bases not matched to a gene: 14. The CDR3 length is 16 residues. The table lists this clonotype with a few counts. Antigen unknown. TCRdb re-called the 5' RACE reads with MiXCR, one entry per CDR3 protein. The repertoire consists of roughly 190,000 distinct CDR3 sequences, with around 19% occurring once and the leading ten covering roughly 2.3%. Sequenced input: PBMCs or a T cell subset sorted from them (not recorded which). The source is an adult woman who had mild COVID-19 (a few samples of this study predate the infection). Cell type and time point are not known. The chain uses TRBV7-3 and TRBJ2-1; 14 bases are a match to TRBD2. This CDR3 reads CASSLGAGTSGGEKFF. DNA of the CDR3: TGTGCCAGCAGCCTCGGTGCCGGGACTAGCGGGGGCGAAAAGTTCTTC.